This T cell receptor (beta chain) was identified in a study of PD-1 blockade in classical Hodgkin lymphoma (dated by TCRdb to 2020 to 2022). About the full investigation: Nivolumab dosing was 3 mg/kg intravenously every 2 weeks, continuing until either disease progression or unacceptable toxicity. To define a peripheral blood immune signature of response to PD-1 blockade in classical Hodgkin lymphoma, the study combined TCR beta sequencing with CyTOF. Overall results and qualifications from the work: Baseline diversity similar to that of newly diagnosed patients was observed in trial patients achieving complete response, whereas significantly lower diversity was observed in partial responders and progressors. By C4D1, a significant rise was seen in CD4+ TCR diversity but not in CD8+ TCR diversity (p=0.0027 vs p=0.16), and the rise was most apparent among complete responders (p=0.02). Only a single clinical trial cohort was studied, and what caused the repertoire differences, possibly disease activity or prior therapy, remained undefined. Baseline TCR diversity was reported to be lower in newly diagnosed patients than in healthy donors and to be lower still in relapsed/refractory patients. Lower diversity was seen in patients whose nivolumab began less than 1 year after ASCT, and these patients were left out of later analyses so that immune reconstitution would not confound the results.

Note on this clone: This receptor's antigen is unknown. No much larger clonotype is one base removed from it; base qualities were not supplied.

Genomic DNA was isolated using the Qiagen DNeasy kit from unsorted PBMCs as well as from negatively selected CD4+ and CD8+ fractions. Amplification of TCR beta CDR3 regions was done by immunoSEQ multiplex PCR with primers that anneal to V and J segments. A synthetic immune receptor repertoire was used to minimize amplification bias, and any residual bias was removed computationally once sequencing was done. As for how the authors treated the data: Repertoire diversity was quantified as the Shannon entropy index using custom Python scripts. The unsorted, CD4+ and CD8+ repertoires were each analyzed separately, with the exception of combined analyses, where CD4+ and CD8+ sequences were merged in silico. Clonal expansion was defined as at least a 2-fold frequency increase after treatment relative to C1D1, with a pseudocount of 0.5 for undetected baseline clones. Clones with 0 or 1 copy at C1D1 were classified as singleton clones, and clones with 2 or more copies were classified as non-singleton clones. Clones expanded in unsorted samples were assigned a CD4+, CD8+ or unknown annotation through matching of protein sequences in sorted samples from the same patient. Wilcoxon tests on paired samples were used to test diversity changes from C1D1 to C4D1. The clones in this table, taken by TCRdb from immuneACCESS, are in-frame only. Not every clone is retained; where verified, under half of the shortfall comes from an unresolved V gene, and the cause of the rest is unknown. Clone size and the V and J calls come from that table; the DNA yielded D and trimming. In all, the sample holds 40,000 or so clones, and 76% of those were seen once. 9.5% to 12% of the sample comes from the top ten.

For CDR1 and CDR2, the germline V gene lists MDHEN and SYDVKM. The V end loses 2 bases and the J end loses 0 bases, and a stretch of 11 bases separates them. The CDR3 runs 16 amino acids, cysteine and phenylalanine included. Only CDR3 DNA is held: 48 bases, read in frame from base 1. Sample time point, as interpreted from the label and publication: cycle 1 day 1 (C1D1), immediately before nivolumab initiation. Every trial patient had relapsed following autologous stem cell transplantation, and prior brentuximab vedotin exposure was what differed among cohorts A, B and C. The trial cohort was composed of about 54 patients with relapsed/refractory classical Hodgkin lymphoma, for whom complete response, partial response or progressive disease was recorded as best overall response. Trial patients were treated with single-agent nivolumab in the multi-cohort phase II CheckMate 205 trial. An independent review committee assessed best overall response by applying the 2007 International Working Group response criteria. PBMCs from the trial were collected at three points: immediately before nivolumab initiation (C1D1), and during therapy at cycle 2 day 1 and cycle 4 day 1. After peripheral blood was drawn into 8 mL Vacutainer Cell Preparation Tubes, PBMCs were isolated by centrifugation and then cryopreserved.

The input for sequencing was peripheral blood mononuclear cells (PBMCs), taken at baseline. The source of this sequence is a human donor with classical Hodgkin lymphoma. The rearranged chain carries TRBV28 and TRBJ2-4; the D gene assignment is ambiguous. The DNA sequence is TGTGCCAGCAGTTTAGGGGTCCTCCTAGCCAAAAACATTCAGTACTTC. This is translated as CASSLGVLLAKNIQYF.